These 9 T cell receptor beta chains share one sample of origin, sequenced in a study of shared clonotypes between healthy human individuals. TCRdb's copy holds only in-frame clones and misses some; the assay was immunoSEQ multiplex PCR. The sample has hundreds of thousands of clones, roughly 83% seen once; the top ten hold over 10%. Sequenced sample: PBMCs. The receptors shown here come from a woman aged 40 to 49 in good health. Some clones in this sample may be carry-over from other donors' samples.

The V gene is TRBV30, the J gene TRBJ2-2; 11 bases are shared with TRBD2. Germline V gene data show CDR1 as GTSNPN and CDR2 as SVGIG (reference sequence). Trimming removed 2 bases from V and 4 bases from J; junction bases left unmatched: 3. The CDR3 is made up of 15 amino acids. The CDR3 region has the DNA TGTGCCTGGAGTATTCTAGCGGGAGGCACCGGGGAGCTGTTTTTT. Protein product: CAWSILAGGTGELFF.

This CDR3 reads CASSSQGFQETQYF. Written as DNA, the CDR3 is TGTGCCAGCAGTTCACAGGGATTCCAAGAGACCCAGTACTTC. J is TRBJ2-5 and V is TRBV6-6; tentative D call: TRBD1 (6 bases). Per germline, CDR1 MNHNY and CDR2 SVGAGI (reference sequence). V shed 4 bases and J shed 1 base, with 10 bases lying between them. This CDR3 has 14 amino acids.

The chain is built from TRBV7-9 and TRBJ2-2, with 10 nucleotides matching TRBD1. V trimming: 6 bases; J trimming: 6 bases; junction bases outside the gene matches: 7. Germline loops: CDR1 SEHNR, CDR2 FQNEAQ (reference sequence). The CDR3 totals 15 residues. The CDR3 DNA reads as TGTGCCAGCAGAGCCGGGACAGGGGTCCCCGGGGAGCTGTTTTTT. Translating gives CASRAGTGVPGELFF. The entire variable domain, with the rest obtained from reference TRBV7-9 and TRBJ2-2, is as follows: DTGVSQNPRHKITKRGQNVTFRCDPISEHNRLYWYRQTLGQGPEFLTYFQNEAQLEKSRLLSDRFSAERPKGSFSTLEIQRTEQGDSAMYLCASRAGTGVPGELFFGEGSRLTVL.

The chain combines TRBV5-4 with TRBJ2-3, with TRBD1 matching over 8 bases. The CDR3 consists of 15 residues. Germline V gene sequence: CDR1 SGHNT, CDR2 YYREEE (reference sequence). V lost 0 bases, J lost 2 bases, and 2 bases stayed unmatched. CDR3 region: CASSLDRGYTDTQYF. Written as DNA, the CDR3 is TGTGCCAGCAGCTTGGACAGGGGGTACACAGATACGCAGTATTTT.

The chain employs TRBV6-5 and TRBJ2-1, with 15 bases identical to TRBD2. CDR1 is MNHEY, CDR2 SVGAGI, per germline. V lost 6 bases to trimming and J lost 10 bases; unmatched junction nucleotides: 4. The CDR3 has 14 amino acids. This CDR3 is CASSRGLAGGEQFF. The CDR3 DNA reads as TGTGCCAGCAGCCGGGGACTAGCGGGAGGAGAGCAGTTCTTC.

This clone has only a few counts. The chain couples TRBV27 to TRBJ2-7; 8 nucleotides agree with TRBD1. V shed 9 bases, J shed 2 bases, and the junction held 3 bases outside the gene matches. Per germline, CDR1 MNHEY and CDR2 SMNVEV (reference sequence). This CDR3 region has 12 residues. CDR3 coding DNA: TGTGCCAGACCGGGACAGGCCTACGAGCAGTACTTC. Protein product: CARPGQAYEQYF.

The J gene is TRBJ2-1, the V gene TRBV10-3, with 7 bases lining up with TRBD2. Unmatched junction bases numbered 5, after V lost 2 bases and J lost 7 bases. The CDR3 loop spans 14 amino acids. CDR1 and CDR2 (germline): ENHRY, SYGVKD. This chain's CDR3 is CAISEGGSGNEQFF. The CDR3 region has the DNA TGTGCCATCAGTGAGGGCGGGAGCGGTAATGAGCAGTTCTTC.

The chain couples TRBV28 to TRBJ2-1, with TRBD2 matching 7 bases. CDR1 MDHEN and CDR2 SYDVKM come from the germline V gene. V shed 5 bases, J shed 5 bases, and the junction held 3 bases outside the gene matches. CDR3 length: 13 amino acids. The DNA for the CDR3 is TGTGCCAGCAGTCGGGACTACCACAATGAGCAGTTCTTC. It yields the protein CASSRDYHNEQFF. Filled out from reference TRBV28 and TRBJ2-1, the complete variable domain reads DVKVTQSSRYLVKRTGEKVFLECVQDMDHENMFWYRQDPGLGLRLIYFSYDVKMKEKGDIPEGYSVSREKKERFSLILESASTNQTSMYLCASSRDYHNEQFFGPGTRLTVL.

This clone was found many times. V and J are TRBV7-6 and TRBJ2-3, with D tentatively TRBD1 (6 bases). Trimming stripped 0 bases from V and 0 bases from J, with 13 bases between. The CDR3 sequence is 17 residues long. The germline CDR1 and CDR2 sequences are SGHVS and FNYEAQ. The CDR3 DNA is TGTGCCAGCAGCTTAGCGGGGGCAGGCTCTAGCACAGATACGCAGTATTTT. Translating gives CASSLAGAGSSTDTQYF. The entire variable domain, with the rest obtained from reference TRBV7-6 and TRBJ2-3, is as follows: GAGVSQSPRYKVTKRGQDVALRCDPISGHVSLYWYRQALGQGPEFLTYFNYEAQQDKSGLPNDRFSAERPEGSISTLTIQRTEQRDSAMYRCASSLAGAGSSTDTQYFGPGTRLTVL.